This T cell receptor (beta chain) stems from a study of OX40 agonist ivuxolimab in advanced cancers. The trim removed 5 bases at V and 6 bases at J, leaving 9 bases unmatched. Germline V gives CDR1 SGHTA, CDR2 FQGNSA. The CDR3 totals 14 residues. Method: immunoSEQ multiplex PCR; TCRdb's copy keeps in-frame clones and lacks some. The table lists tens of thousands of clones, 70% to 90% of them singletons. Systemic immunosuppression or a history of autoimmune disease excluded patients. At baseline, cycle 4 day 1, and cycle 7 day 1, blood was sampled. This clonotype was sampled from an adult with an advanced solid tumor such as melanoma, head and neck, liver or kidney cancer. The chain links TRBV7-2 to TRBJ1-2, with TRBD1 matching over 7 bases. The material sequenced was CD4+ or CD8+ T cells sorted from blood, taken in a trial of the OX40 agonist ivuxolimab. The CDR3: CASSARQGVDGYTF. The CDR3 DNA reads as TGTGCCAGCAGCGCCCGACAGGGTGTGGATGGCTACACCTTC.